The present TCR beta chain was sequenced within a study of T-cell reconstitution after alpha-beta-depleted transplantation in children. Comment on this clonotype: Its matching antigen is unknown.

Unique molecular identifiers tagged the TCRbeta library. TCRdb passed the PCR reads through MiXCR, listing each CDR3 protein once. This table has 450,000 to 700,000 distinct CDR3 sequences, about a quarter appearing once. CDR1 and CDR2 (germline): MDHEN, SYDVKM. This CDR3 has 16 residues. After removal of 4 bases from V and 7 bases from J, the junction contained 12 bases not matched to a gene. General observations from the study: Hyperexpanded clones declined; after one year, newly produced T cells mostly supplied diversity. Surviving recipient cells, namely T cells and thymic progenitors, were the source of high day-60 TCRbeta diversity in some patients. Several hundred expanded graft clones reportedly were the source of alpha-beta T cells about two months after transplant.

The sequences come from PBMCs, collected before TCRalphabeta/CD19-depleted stem cell transplant. The rearrangement joins TRBV28 to TRBJ2-1, with 8 bases aligning to TRBD2. The receptor was isolated from a boy younger than two with Wiskott-Aldrich syndrome, due to receive a stem cell transplant. CDR3 nucleotides: TGTGCCAGCAGTTCCTGGTTTCTAGCGGGTAGGAATGAGCAGTTCTTC. It codes for CASSSWFLAGRNEQFF.